These 26 T cell receptor beta chains came from one sample sequenced in a study of identical twins. TCRdb redid the calling of the 5' RACE reads with MiXCR, one entry per CDR3 protein. The sample shows 450,000 to 650,000 distinct CDR3 sequences, around 9.6% of them seen only once. The sample also formed part of further work on yellow fever vaccine responses in identical twins.

Sequenced material: PBMCs. The source of these receptors is a woman aged 18-29 years in good health.

The chain links TRBV7-9 to TRBJ1-1, with D hard to call. The V and J ends lost 4 bases and 1 base respectively, with 7 bases between them. The CDR3 spans 13 residues. Germline loops: CDR1 SEHNR, CDR2 FQNEAQ (reference sequence). The CDR3 loop reads CASSWGANTEAFF. The CDR3 bases are TGTGCCAGCAGCTGGGGAGCGAACACTGAAGCTTTCTTT.

As for this clonotype: One base away lies a much larger clone, so this may be a sequencing read error. The rearrangement joins TRBV15 to TRBJ2-1, with 7 nucleotides matching TRBD2. The CDR3 totals 15 residues. CDR1 and CDR2 (germline): LNHNV, YYDKDF (reference sequence). CDR3 sequence: CATSGSGILYNERFF. Written as DNA, the CDR3 is TGTGCCACCAGCGGAAGCGGGATCCTCTACAATGAGCGGTTCTTC.

Only a few counts were recorded for this clonotype. CDR3 sequence (DNA): TGCAGCGTTGGGCGGGACGAGCAGTACTTC. Translated: CSVGRDEQYF. The chain has TRBV29-1 and TRBJ2-7, with a tentative D call TRBD2 (5 bases). The CDR3 runs to 10 residues. V lost 4 bases to trimming and J lost 5 bases, with 6 bases between them. CDR1 SQVTM and CDR2 ANQGSEA come from the germline V gene.

Ten or more counts support this clonotype. The chain links TRBV28 to TRBJ1-3; possibly TRBD1 for D (6 bases). From germline, CDR1 is MDHEN and CDR2 SYDVKM. V lost 6 bases to trimming and J lost 2 bases, with 11 bases between them. The CDR3 has 14 amino acids. As DNA, the CDR3 is TGTGCCAGCAGGCAAACAGGGACTGGAAACACCATATATTTT. Its protein product is CASRQTGTGNTIYF.

The rearrangement links TRBV12-3 or TRBV12-4 to TRBJ2-7; 10 nucleotides align to TRBD2. The CDR3 runs 16 residues. V dropped 2 bases and J dropped 3; count of bases not matched to a gene: 7. CDR3 in amino acids: CASSLTLAGDVYEQYF. The CDR3, as DNA: TGTGCCAGCAGTTTAACCCTAGCGGGGGACGTCTACGAGCAGTACTTC.

The chain couples TRBV15 to TRBJ1-5, with D unresolved. V lost 1 base and J 9 bases, leaving 7 bases between the germline ends. This CDR3 is built from 12 residues. Germline CDR1 LNHNV, CDR2 YYDKDF (reference sequence). CDR3 nucleotide sequence: TGTGCCACCAGCAGAGCCGGTGGGCCCCAGCATTTT. This gives the protein CATSRAGGPQHF.

This clonotype was picked up many times. The rearrangement joins TRBV12-3 or TRBV12-4 to TRBJ2-3; D perhaps matches TRBD2 (5 bases). The CDR3 length is 15 residues. Trimming left V 5 bases short and J 5 bases short, with 17 bases between. The CDR3 loop reads CASSLGRASLDTQYF. The CDR3 DNA sequence: TGTGCCAGCAGTCTCGGTCGGGCTAGCCTAGATACGCAGTATTTT.

The sample holds many counts of this clonotype. The rearrangement uses TRBV6-1 and TRBJ2-3; 8 bases align to TRBD2. Germline-derived CDR1 and CDR2 are MNHNS and SASEGT. Trimming at V came to 8 bases and at J to 1 base, leaving 8 bases not matched to a gene. CDR3 size: 15 residues. CDR3 nucleotides: TGTGCCAGCTGCCTCGTAGCGGGATGCACAGATACGCAGTATTTT. Translation: CASCLVAGCTDTQYF.

The chain uses TRBV10-3 and TRBJ2-7; a possible D gene is TRBD2 (7 bases). Germline V lookup: CDR1 ENHRY, CDR2 SYGVKD. V was trimmed by 4 bases and J by 2 bases, leaving 18 bases between them. The CDR3 is 16 amino acids. The CDR3 is CAISGGIRGATYEQYF. The CDR3 DNA sequence: TGTGCCATCAGTGGCGGAATTCGGGGGGCCACCTACGAGCAGTACTTC.

The chain recombines TRBV28 with TRBJ2-7; 11 nucleotides match TRBD1. V was clipped by 3 bases and J by 9 bases; unmatched bases: 7. Germline V gene data show CDR1 as MDHEN and CDR2 as SYDVKM. The CDR3 sequence is 14 residues long. The CDR3 is CASSLGQGVPGQYF. The DNA of the CDR3 is TGTGCCAGCAGTTTGGGACAGGGGGTGCCAGGGCAGTACTTC.

This clonotype was detected only a few times. This sequence joins TRBV20-1 and TRBJ2-3, with 10 bases aligning to TRBD1. V lost 6 bases, J lost 3 bases, and 9 bases stayed unmatched. Germline lookup yields CDR1 DFQATT and CDR2 SNEGSKA (reference sequence). The CDR3 is made up of 15 amino acids. DNA for the CDR3: TGCAGTGCGGAGGACAGGGGGACCCCGACAGATACGCAGTATTTT. Translating gives CSAEDRGTPTDTQYF.

There are many counts of this clonotype. The rearrangement uses TRBV7-8 and TRBJ2-3, with D unclear. CDR1 is SGHVS, CDR2 FQNEAQ, per germline. Trimming shortened V by 5 bases and J by 0 bases, and 9 bases separated the two germline ends. The CDR3 totals 14 residues. The DNA of the CDR3 is TGTGCCAGCAGCCCCCCCCCAAGCACAGATACGCAGTATTTT. Translating it yields CASSPPPSTDTQYF.

Here the CDR3 reads CASSLRSGGATDTQYF. In nucleotides, the CDR3 is TGTGCCAGCAGCTTAAGAAGCGGGGGGGCGACAGATACGCAGTATTTT. The rearrangement links TRBV7-3 to TRBJ2-3; 10 bases are a match to TRBD2. CDR3 size: 16 residues. After removal of 1 base from V and 3 bases from J, the junction contained 4 bases not matched to a gene. The germline CDR1 and CDR2 sequences are SGHTA and FQGTGA.

In its sample, this clonotype was seen many times. The chain employs TRBV9 and TRBJ2-1; tentatively, D is TRBD1 (7 bases). V lost 0 bases to trimming and J lost 8 bases, with 24 bases between them. Germline loops: CDR1 SGDLS, CDR2 YYNGEE. The CDR3 is made up of 18 amino acids. The CDR3 is CASSVAGRARGALYEQFF. CDR3 bases: TGTGCCAGCAGCGTAGCTGGTAGGGCCAGGGGGGCTTTATATGAGCAGTTCTTC.

This clonotype has a handful of counts. The chain combines TRBV7-2 with TRBJ2-7, with 7 bases matching TRBD2. J gave up 0 bases and V 2 bases, and 7 bases lay outside the gene matches. Germline CDR1 and CDR2: SGHTA and FQGNSA. The length of the CDR3 is 16 residues. CDR3 residues: CASSLRGGGGSYEQYF. The CDR3 bases are TGTGCCAGCAGCTTAAGGGGCGGCGGGGGCTCCTACGAGCAGTACTTC.

V gene TRBV27 combines with J gene TRBJ1-5; TRBD1 matches at 7 bases. V was pared by 5 bases and J by 0 bases, with 16 bases of the junction left unmatched. Germline V gene lookup returns CDR1 MNHEY and CDR2 SMNVEV (reference sequence). The CDR3 is 19 amino acids. CDR3: CASSPRTGAERGSNQPQHF. CDR3 in DNA: TGTGCCAGCAGTCCTCGGACAGGTGCGGAGCGGGGTAGCAATCAGCCCCAGCATTTT.

In this sample, this clonotype turned up a few times. The genes are TRBV20-1 and TRBJ2-1, with TRBD2 matching over 9 bases. V lost 5 bases to trimming and J lost 8 bases; unmatched junction nucleotides: 16. Germline CDR1 reads DFQATT; CDR2 reads SNEGSKA (reference sequence). The CDR3 is 16 amino acids. CDR3 DNA sequence: TGCAGTGCTGCAAGTACTAGAGCGGGAGGTCGGGATGAGCAGTTCTTC. It translates to CSAASTRAGGRDEQFF.

This clonotype was seen repeatedly, ten times or more. The genes are TRBV5-8 and TRBJ1-1; the D is unclear. CDR3 length: 13 residues. Trimming left V 2 bases short and J 7 bases short, with 12 bases between. Germline lookup yields CDR1 SGHTS and CDR2 YDEGEE. CDR3 loop: CASSFRTVYEAFF. In DNA, the CDR3 is TGTGCCAGCAGCTTCAGAACAGTTTATGAAGCTTTCTTT.

This clonotype has at least ten counts. The rearrangement links TRBV10-3 to TRBJ1-2; D remains ambiguous. This CDR3 comprises 15 residues. Germline V gene sequence: CDR1 ENHRY, CDR2 SYGVKD. V dropped 3 bases and J dropped 0 bases, with 11 bases sitting between them. The CDR3 loop reads CAISDGVGSNYGYTF. The DNA of the CDR3 is TGTGCCATCAGTGACGGTGTGGGCTCTAACTATGGCTACACCTTC.

A few counts support this clonotype. The chain couples TRBV25-1 to TRBJ2-5; TRBD2 might be the D (6 bases). Germline CDR1 and CDR2: MGHDK and SYGVNS. This CDR3 spans 18 amino acids. V gave up 1 base and J gave up 2 bases, with 20 bases separating them. The CDR3 region has the DNA TGTGCCAGCAGTGAATCTAGGAGGGTCACTATCCAACAAGAGACCCAGTACTTC. Translation gives CASSESRRVTIQQETQYF.

This clonotype turned up a few times. The genes are TRBV7-9 and TRBJ2-5; TRBD1 agrees at 7 bases. CDR1 and CDR2 from the germline V gene are SEHNR and FQNEAQ (reference sequence). V lost 3 bases to trimming and J lost 5 bases; unmatched junction nucleotides: 9. The CDR3 runs to 15 residues. CDR3 protein: CASSFWLQGEETQYF. For the CDR3, the DNA is TGTGCCAGCAGCTTCTGGCTGCAGGGGGAGGAGACCCAGTACTTC.

This clonotype came up a few times. The rearrangement uses TRBV12-3 or TRBV12-4 and TRBJ1-1; TRBD1 might be the D (6 bases). Trimming cost V 6 bases and J 1 base, with 12 bases left between them. The CDR3 spans 14 residues. CDR3 DNA sequence: TGTGCCAGCAGGCTCAGGGGCCAGAACACTGAAGCTTTCTTT. It is translated as CASRLRGQNTEAFF.

This clonotype appeared a few times. The rearrangement uses TRBV28 and TRBJ2-5; a weak D match, TRBD2 (6 bases). The V end lost 1 base, the J end lost 3 bases, and 9 bases lay between the germline ends. The CDR3 totals 14 residues. Germline V gene lookup returns CDR1 MDHEN and CDR2 SYDVKM. The CDR3 loop is CASSLLEGKETQYF. The CDR3 DNA reads TGTGCCAGCAGTTTATTGGAGGGGAAAGAGACCCAGTACTTC.

As regards this clonotype: This sequence may be a read error, since a much larger clone differs from it by one base. The chain combines TRBV5-6 with TRBJ2-1; D not resolved. There are 16 residues in the CDR3. The germline V gene has CDR1 SGHDT and CDR2 YYEEEE. This CDR3 is CASTRRGVWIWNEHFF. DNA for the CDR3: TGTGCCAGCACACGAAGAGGAGTTTGGATATGGAATGAGCATTTCTTC.

The chain links TRBV2 to TRBJ1-4; 9 nucleotides match TRBD1. This CDR3 contains 15 residues. With 8 bases clipped from V and 5 bases from J, the junction kept 9 bases outside the gene matches. CDR1 and CDR2 (germline): SNHLY, FYNNEI. In DNA form, the CDR3 reads TGTGCCAGCGTCCCGGGACAGGGCCAAAATGAAAAACTGTTTTTT. Translated: CASVPGQGQNEKLFF.

This chain joins TRBV4-2 and TRBJ1-2; TRBD1 aligns across 7 bases. CDR1 is LGHNA, CDR2 YNFKEQ, per germline. V was clipped by 4 bases and J by 4 bases; unmatched bases: 18. The CDR3 length is 18 residues. The CDR3 sequence is CASSLQRDRVNFGYGYTF. The CDR3 DNA sequence: TGTGCCAGCAGCCTACAACGAGACAGGGTGAACTTCGGCTATGGCTACACCTTC.